The rows below give T cell receptor beta chains drawn from one sample of a study of vaccination and CD4 T cells after COVID-19. Antigens of these TCRs are unknown. TCRdb reprocessed the PCR reads via MiXCR and lists one record per CDR3 protein. Here the sample spans 10,000 to 15,000 distinct CDR3 sequences, about 82% being singletons. What was sequenced was CD4+ T cells from blood, cultured in vitro. The receptors originated from a human donor who had recovered from COVID-19. Both conserved end residues are part of each CDR3. A D gene is named only where the DNA matches it firmly. Only part of the rows carry a size: once, few, many, or a class if the clone is expanded.

J: TRBJ1-5; size: few; V: TRBV10-3; D: -; CDR3: CATAIGGNQPQHF; DNA: TGTGCCACCGCAATTGGGGGTAATCAGCCCCAGCATTTT
J: TRBJ2-7; size: -; V: TRBV28; D: -; CDR3: CASRTSGFPSYEQYF; DNA: TGTGCCAGCAGGACATCAGGGTTCCCCTCCTACGAGCAGTACTTC
J: TRBJ1-2; size: -; V: TRBV20-1; D: -; CDR3: CSAPRGLSDGYTF; DNA: TGCAGTGCCCCCAGGGGCCTGAGTGATGGCTACACCTTC
J: TRBJ1-3; size: -; V: TRBV20-1; D: -; CDR3: CSARLDGRGNTIYF; DNA: TGCAGTGCTAGGTTGGACGGCCGGGGAAACACCATATATTTT
J: TRBJ2-2; size: -; V: TRBV28; D: -; CDR3: CASSFYRPNTGELFF; DNA: TGTGCCAGCAGTTTTTACCGACCGAACACCGGGGAGCTGTTTTTT
J: TRBJ1-5; size: -; V: TRBV20-1; D: -; CDR3: CSARPNNGNQPQHF; DNA: TGCAGTGCTAGGCCGAATAATGGGAATCAGCCCCAGCATTTT
J: TRBJ2-7; size: -; V: TRBV30; D: TRBD2; CDR3: CAWRRRGLAGVYEQYF; DNA: TGTGCCTGGAGGAGGCGGGGACTAGCGGGAGTCTACGAGCAGTACTTC
J: TRBJ2-2; size: -; V: TRBV27; D: TRBD2; CDR3: CASSLMGGLTGELFF; DNA: TGTGCCAGCAGTTTAATGGGAGGGCTTACCGGGGAGCTGTTTTTT
J: TRBJ1-2; size: few; V: TRBV7-2; D: -; CDR3: CASSPVGTGNYGYTF; DNA: TGTGCCAGCAGCCCCGTAGGAACAGGAAACTATGGCTACACCTTC
J: TRBJ2-7; size: -; V: TRBV10-3; D: -; CDR3: CAISRDYEQYF; DNA: TGTGCCATCAGCCGGGACTACGAGCAGTACTTC
J: TRBJ2-2; size: -; V: TRBV28; D: TRBD1; CDR3: CASSFPGGRTGELFF; DNA: TGTGCCAGCAGTTTCCCAGGGGGCAGGACCGGGGAGCTGTTTTTT
J: TRBJ1-1; size: -; V: TRBV7-3; D: TRBD1; CDR3: CASSPQGGTEAFF; DNA: TGTGCCAGCAGTCCCCAGGGGGGCACTGAAGCTTTCTTT
J: TRBJ1-5; size: -; V: TRBV6-5; D: -; CDR3: CASSYSGSNQPQHF; DNA: TGTGCCAGCAGTTACTCAGGGAGCAATCAGCCCCAGCATTTT
J: TRBJ1-5; size: -; V: TRBV20-1; D: -; CDR3: CNARGPNQSQHF; DNA: TGCAATGCTAGAGGGCCCAATCAGTCCCAGCATTTT
J: TRBJ1-6; size: -; V: TRBV19; D: -; CDR3: CASRGQTFSPLHF; DNA: TGTGCCAGTAGAGGCCAGACCTTTTCACCCCTCCACTTT
J: TRBJ1-2; size: -; V: TRBV4-3; D: -; CDR3: CASSQGDYLGGYTF; DNA: TGCGCCAGCAGCCAAGGTGACTACCTCGGGGGCTACACCTTC
J: TRBJ2-3; size: -; V: TRBV27; D: TRBD1; CDR3: CASRNRGISTDTQYF; DNA: TGTGCCAGCAGAAACAGGGGGATTAGCACAGATACGCAGTATTTT